Presented here are 26 T cell receptor beta chains from one specimen sequenced in a study of blood T cell repertoires in COVID-19. Sequencing used immunoSEQ multiplex PCR; TCRdb keeps in-frame clones, though not all of them. This sample has about 200,000 clones; around 80% occur once, and the top ten carry around 2.8%. The specimen sequenced was peripheral blood. The receptors were sampled from a woman aged 80 or over with active or convalescent COVID-19.

The chain uses TRBV4-3 and TRBJ2-4; tentatively, D is TRBD1 (5 bases). CDR1 LGHNA and CDR2 YSLEER come from the germline V gene. The CDR3 sequence is 21 residues long. The ends were cut back, 0 bases at V and 0 bases at J, with 24 bases in the middle. CDR3 nucleotide sequence: TGCGCCAGCAGCCAAGATCCGACAGCGACAACACTTTCCCTAGCCAAAAACATTCAGTACTTC. Translated: CASSQDPTATTLSLAKNIQYF.

The chain recombines TRBV6-2 or TRBV6-3 with TRBJ2-1; 12 bases are shared with TRBD2. V shed 8 bases and J 0 bases; nucleotides not matched to a gene: 11. Germline lookup yields CDR1 MNHEY and CDR2 SVGEGT. This CDR3 comprises 18 residues. The DNA for the CDR3 is TGTGCCAGCTGCCAGCTAGCGGGGGGGCCAAGCTCCTACAATGAGCAGTTCTTC. It specifies CASCQLAGGPSSYNEQFF.

J is TRBJ1-2 and V is TRBV4-3; TRBD1 agrees at 7 bases. The germline gives CDR1 LGHNA, CDR2 YSLEER. J lost 6 bases, V lost 5 bases, and 12 bases had no gene match. The CDR3 is 15 amino acids. Here the CDR3 DNA reads TGCGCCAGCAGCTATTCGGGAGGGGGCGCCGATGGCTACACCTTC. Protein product: CASSYSGGGADGYTF.

The chain recombines TRBV3-1 (or the pseudogene TRBV3-2) with TRBJ2-7; TRBD1 matches at 9 bases. Germline assignment: CDR1 LGHDT and CDR2 YNNKEL (reference sequence). V trimming: 2 bases; J trimming: 6 bases; junction bases outside the gene matches: 8. The CDR3 runs to 15 residues. CDR3 sequence: CASSQTGQGGFEQYF. CDR3 bases: TGTGCCAGCAGCCAAACGGGACAGGGTGGGTTCGAGCAGTACTTC.

This clone was recorded once. V and J are TRBV5-4 and TRBJ1-2; D might be TRBD1 (6 bases). The ends were cut back, 1 base at V and 8 bases at J, with 15 bases in the middle. CDR3 size: 14 residues. CDR1 is SGHNT, CDR2 YYREEE, per germline (reference sequence). As DNA, the CDR3 is TGTGCCAGCAGCTTGCGACAGGCTCGGTACGGCTACACCTTC. Translating gives CASSLRQARYGYTF.

The genes are TRBV24-1 and TRBJ2-2; D is possibly TRBD1 (5 bases). CDR1 is KGHDR and CDR2 is SFDVKD in the germline V gene. V was clipped by 6 bases and J by 5 bases, with 9 bases between them. CDR3 length: 13 residues. This chain's CDR3 is CATSSRATGELFF. The CDR3 region has the DNA TGTGCCACCAGTTCCAGGGCGACCGGGGAGCTGTTTTTT.

The chain employs TRBV5-1 and TRBJ2-1, with 11 bases that match TRBD2. V lost 0 bases to trimming and J lost 4 bases; unmatched junction nucleotides: 6. The CDR3 spans 17 residues. Germline V gives CDR1 SGHRS, CDR2 YFSETQ. CDR3 nucleotides: TGCGCCAGCAGCTTGGCCTCGGGGACTAGCGGATACAATGAGCAGTTCTTC. This sequence encodes CASSLASGTSGYNEQFF. The full variable domain, rest sourced from reference TRBV5-1 and TRBJ2-1, is KAGVTQTPRYLIKTRGQQVTLSCSPISGHRSVSWYQQTPGQGLQFLFEYFSETQRNKGNFPGRFSGRQFSNSRSEMNVSTLELGDSALYLCASSLASGTSGYNEQFFGPGTRLTVL.

The rearrangement links TRBV4-1 to TRBJ2-7; the D gene is possibly TRBD1 (5 bases). CDR1 and CDR2 from the germline V gene are MGHRA and YSYEKL. CDR3 length: 14 residues. V shed 4 bases and J shed 0 bases, with 10 bases lying between them. DNA for the CDR3: TGCGCCAGCAGCCCAATGACAGCCTCCTACGAGCAGTACTTC. The encoded protein is CASSPMTASYEQYF.

V usage is TRBV4-3 and J usage is TRBJ1-4; tentatively, D is TRBD1 (5 bases). The CDR3 is made up of 14 amino acids. In germline, CDR1 is LGHNA, CDR2 YSLEER. V was pared by 1 base and J by 8 bases, with 11 bases between. In DNA, the CDR3 is TGCGCCAGCAGCCAAGGGGGCGCGGACGAAAAACTGTTTTTT. It is translated as CASSQGGADEKLFF.

CDR3 residues: CASSPPSRVLNEQYF. The CDR3 coding sequence is TGTGCCAGCTCACCACCCTCTAGAGTTCTGAACGAGCAGTACTTC. V and J are TRBV18 and TRBJ2-7, with D unresolved. Per the germline V gene, CDR1 is KGHSH and CDR2 is LQKENI. The V end was cut by 0 bases, the J end by 5 bases, with 14 bases between. The CDR3 length is 15 residues. Drawing the rest from reference TRBV18 and TRBJ2-7, the complete variable domain is NAGVMQNPRHLVRRRGQEARLRCSPMKGHSHVYWYRQLPEEGLKFMVYLQKENIIDESGMPKERFSAEFPKEGPSILRIQQVVRGDSAAYFCASSPPSRVLNEQYFGPGTRLTVT.

This sequence joins TRBV7-9 and TRBJ2-3; 9 bases map to TRBD2. V shed 5 bases and J 4 bases; nucleotides not matched to a gene: 16. Looked up from germline, CDR1 is SEHNR and CDR2 is FQNEAQ (reference sequence). CDR3 length equals 18 residues. The CDR3 protein is CASSPRRTGTSTSDTQYF. DNA for the CDR3: TGTGCCAGCAGCCCCCGCCGGACCGGGACTAGCACTTCAGATACGCAGTATTTT.

The CDR3 DNA follows: TGTGCCAGCAGTCAAGGACAGGGGAGAGGTTATGGCTACACCTTC. Its translation is CASSQGQGRGYGYTF. This chain connects TRBV2 to TRBJ1-2; 9 bases are shared with TRBD1. The CDR3 length is 15 residues. The V segment lost 5 bases and the J segment 5 bases; nucleotides outside the gene matches: 9. The germline V gene has CDR1 SNHLY and CDR2 FYNNEI.

The rearrangement links TRBV21-1 to TRBJ2-7; the table's D call of TRBD1 was not tested on the DNA. TRBV21-1 is a pseudogene segment. CDR3 size: 15 residues. Written as DNA, the CDR3 is TGTGCCAGCAGCAAAGATGGGCCCAGAATGGACGAGCAGTACTTC. Amino acid sequence: CASSKDGPRMDEQYF.

This clone has just a few counts. This chain uses TRBV29-1 with TRBJ1-4, with 9 bases lining up with TRBD1. The CDR3 consists of 13 residues. In germline, CDR1 is SQVTM, CDR2 ANQGSEA. V was pared by 7 bases and J by 8 bases, with 8 bases of the junction left unmatched. CDR3 protein: CSAWTGVSEKLFF. CDR3 nucleotide sequence: TGCAGCGCATGGACAGGGGTCAGCGAAAAACTGTTTTTT.

The CDR3 DNA follows: TGTGCCAGCACACGGACAGGGTGGTATGGCTACACCTTC. It is translated as CASTRTGWYGYTF. This chain links TRBV28 with TRBJ1-2, with 8 bases lining up with TRBD1. CDR1 and CDR2 (germline): MDHEN, SYDVKM. J lost 5 bases, V lost 7 bases, and 6 bases had no gene match. The CDR3 extends over 13 amino acids.

The J gene is TRBJ1-5, the V gene TRBV3-1 (or the pseudogene TRBV3-2), with TRBD1 matching over 10 bases. CDR1 LGHDT and CDR2 YNNKEL come from the germline V gene (reference sequence). The CDR3 loop spans 19 amino acids. Losses at the gene ends were 3 bases for V and 0 bases for J; bases not matched to a gene: 11. The CDR3 reads CASSHSRDRGGGSNQPQHF. The CDR3 nucleotides are TGTGCCAGCAGCCATTCCAGGGACAGGGGAGGTGGTAGCAATCAGCCCCAGCATTTT.

V and J are TRBV5-1 and TRBJ2-3, with TRBD2 as a possible D gene (6 bases). V was cut by 4 bases and J by 2 bases, with 17 bases left in between. The CDR3 has 16 residues. Germline CDR1 and CDR2: SGHRS and YFSETQ. In DNA form, the CDR3 reads TGCGCCAGCAGCCCAGCCGCGACTAGACACACAGATACGCAGTATTTT. It yields the protein CASSPAATRHTDTQYF.

The genes are TRBV27 and TRBJ2-5, with D perhaps TRBD2 (6 bases). CDR3 length: 20 residues. The V end was cut by 5 bases, the J end by 4 bases, with 32 bases between. Germline CDR1 is MNHEY and CDR2 is SMNVEV (reference sequence). CDR3 in amino acids: CASSTQVPIRRDSNRETQYF. CDR3 nucleotides: TGTGCCAGCAGTACACAGGTCCCCATCCGGAGGGACTCAAATCGAGAGACCCAGTACTTC.

Ten or more counts support this clone. The J gene is TRBJ2-7, the V gene TRBV28, with D tentatively TRBD1 (6 bases). V shed 5 bases and J shed 0 bases, with 11 bases lying between them. The CDR3 spans 14 residues. Germline-derived CDR1 and CDR2 are MDHEN and SYDVKM. The CDR3 DNA reads as TGTGCCAGCAGTCCTTCGGACAGCTCCTACGAGCAGTACTTC. This sequence encodes CASSPSDSSYEQYF.

This clone was seen once. This chain joins TRBV10-3 and TRBJ2-5; TRBD2 matches 8 bases. The junction had 10 bases not matched to a gene; V was cut back by 3 bases and J by 4 bases. Germline V gene data show CDR1 as ENHRY and CDR2 as SYGVKD. CDR3 length: 16 amino acids. DNA of the CDR3: TGTGCCATCAGTGACCTTCGGGGGGGCCTGAGAGAGACCCAGTACTTC. Protein sequence: CAISDLRGGLRETQYF.

The chain is built from TRBV5-1 and TRBJ2-1; 12 bases align to TRBD2. After removal of 4 bases from V and 8 bases from J, the junction contained 16 bases not matched to a gene. The CDR3 totals 18 residues. CDR1 SGHRS and CDR2 YFSETQ come from the germline V gene. The CDR3 coding sequence is TGCGCCAGCAGCCGGCAGCGCCTAGCGGGGGGGTTCATCGATGAGCAGTTCTTC. Amino acid sequence: CASSRQRLAGGFIDEQFF.

The rearrangement joins TRBV15 to TRBJ1-1; 7 bases map to TRBD1. Per germline, CDR1 LNHNV and CDR2 YYDKDF (reference sequence). With V trimmed by 1 base and J by 5 bases, 1 base remained unmatched. The CDR3 has 13 amino acids. The CDR3 loop is CATSRVRGTEAFF. The CDR3 region has the DNA TGTGCCACCAGCAGAGTCAGGGGGACTGAAGCTTTCTTT.

Only a few counts were recorded for this clone. The chain combines TRBV28 with TRBJ2-7; a weak D match, TRBD2 (7 bases). V shed 2 bases and J shed 0 bases, with 14 bases lying between them. CDR3 length: 16 amino acids. Germline CDR1 MDHEN, CDR2 SYDVKM. CDR3 loop: CASSLRGAGSSYEQYF. The CDR3 DNA is TGTGCCAGCAGTTTACGGGGGGCCGGGAGCTCCTACGAGCAGTACTTC.

This chain links TRBV23-1 with TRBJ2-3; 8 nucleotides line up with TRBD1. TRBV23-1 is designated an ORF whose function remains uncertain. This CDR3 region has 16 residues. V dropped 0 bases and J dropped 5; count of bases not matched to a gene: 7. The CDR3 nucleotides read TGCGCCAGCAGTCAATCGTTTCTCAGGGGGCAAGATACGCAGTATTTT. It is translated as CASSQSFLRGQDTQYF.

This clone was counted only a few times. This chain connects TRBV3-1 (or the pseudogene TRBV3-2) to TRBJ2-5, with 7 bases fitting TRBD1. The V gene's germline CDR1 is LGHDT and CDR2 YNNKEL (reference sequence). The CDR3 has 13 amino acids. V lost 1 base and J lost 5; bases outside the gene matches: 1. CDR3 amino acids: CASSQGGQETQYF. The CDR3 DNA reads as TGTGCCAGCAGCCAAGGGGGACAGGAGACCCAGTACTTC.

This sequence joins TRBV24-1 and TRBJ1-1; D may be TRBD1 (5 bases). The length of the CDR3 is 14 residues. Germline V gives CDR1 KGHDR, CDR2 SFDVKD. The V end was cut by 4 bases, the J end by 1 base, with 9 bases between. The CDR3 protein is CATSDSTENTEAFF. The CDR3 coding sequence is TGTGCCACCAGTGACTCGACAGAGAACACTGAAGCTTTCTTT.